These 3 T cell receptor beta chains came from one sample sequenced in a study of blood T cells in healthy people across ages. A sample-barcoded 5' primer and a J-beta primer mix were used in a second PCR of roughly 6 to 12 cycles. TCRdb re-analysed the 5' RACE reads in MiXCR, keeping a single row per CDR3 protein. The table records 800,000 to 950,000 distinct CDR3 sequences, around 29% of them present only once. The sample also formed part of further work on T cells of mothers and their children.

The specimen sequenced was blood. The source of these receptors is a woman in her 40s in good health.

V and J are TRBV7-2 and TRBJ1-2; the match to TRBD1 covers 7 bases. J lost 0 bases, V lost 0 bases, and 4 bases had no gene match. Germline V gene lookup returns CDR1 SGHTA and CDR2 FQGNSA. The CDR3 spans 16 residues. The CDR3: CASSLASTGTNYGYTF. The CDR3 DNA is TGTGCCAGCAGCTTAGCCTCGACAGGGACTAACTATGGCTACACCTTC.

The chain links TRBV5-6 to TRBJ2-4; 9 bases are a match to TRBD1. Looked up from germline, CDR1 is SGHDT and CDR2 is YYEEEE. Germline trimming cut 4 bases from V and 9 bases from J; bases unmatched to any gene: 5. The CDR3 has 13 residues. In DNA, the CDR3 is TGTGCCAGCAGCCCGGGGACAGGGATCATTCAGTACTTC. Protein: CASSPGTGIIQYF.

J is TRBJ1-5 and V is TRBV25-1; no firm D call. Trimming took off 4 bases at V and 15 bases at J, with 22 bases between the two ends. Germline assignment: CDR1 MGHDK and CDR2 SYGVNS. This CDR3 is built from 14 residues. The CDR3 DNA follows: TGTGCCAGCAGTGGGACGGACTTGCCTGGTACCCGGCATTTT. Residues: CASSGTDLPGTRHF.